The 32 T cell receptor beta chains reported below all come from one sample, sequenced in a study of a mutant IDH1 vaccine in newly diagnosed glioma (dated by TCRdb to the early 2020s). No antigen has been assigned to these receptors. Explained via the paper, the time point label denotes: week 11, during vaccination. Each vaccine dose was 300 ug of a 20-mer mutant IDH1 peptide in Montanide, given subcutaneously with topical imiquimod. The method behind the library was the immunoSEQ multiplex PCR assay. TCRdb took this table from immuneACCESS and kept in-frame rearrangements with V and J called. Such tables lack part of the clones; where checked against another copy, unresolved V genes explain under half of the gap, and the rest is unexplained. Recorded for this sample are more than 30,000 clones; 90% of them occurred a single time. The top ten constitute roughly 20% of the sample. Sample: PBMCs, taken from a glioma patient whose treatment included an IDH1 peptide vaccine. The source of these receptors is a man between 18 and 29 years old with glioma.

J is TRBJ1-1 and V is TRBV5-1, with 7 bases that match TRBD1. V lost 7 bases and J lost 5; bases outside the gene matches: 11. From germline, CDR1 is SGHRS and CDR2 YFSETQ. This CDR3 region has 14 residues. Here the CDR3 DNA reads TGCGCCAGCTCCTTGACGACAGGGACGACTGAAGCTTTCTTT. This sequence encodes CASSLTTGTTEAFF.

This chain's CDR3 is CASRLQGGETQYF. The DNA for the CDR3 is TGTGCCAGCAGGCTACAGGGGGGAGAGACCCAGTACTTC. This chain joins TRBV7-2 and TRBJ2-5; 8 bases agree with TRBD1. The germline gives CDR1 SGHTA, CDR2 FQGNSA. V was clipped by 6 bases and J by 4 bases; unmatched bases: 4. The CDR3 has 13 residues.

This clone has only one observation. The chain couples TRBV29-1 to TRBJ1-2; D is perhaps TRBD1 (6 bases). The V and J ends lost 6 bases and 7 bases respectively, with 18 bases between them. This CDR3 contains 13 residues. Per the germline V gene, CDR1 is SQVTM and CDR2 is ANQGSEA. CDR3 protein: CSVAWGGASGYTF. DNA for the CDR3: TGCAGCGTCGCCTGGGGGGGGGCCTCTGGCTACACCTTC.

The chain employs TRBV27 and TRBJ1-2, with TRBD1 matching over 11 bases. The CDR3 covers 14 residues. Germline lookup yields CDR1 MNHEY and CDR2 SMNVEV (reference sequence). V lost 5 bases, J lost 5 bases, and 4 bases stayed unmatched. The CDR3 region has the DNA TGTGCCAGCAGTGCGGACAGGGGGCAATATGGCTACACCTTC. As protein: CASSADRGQYGYTF.

The chain's CDR3 is CSVQGETGRDYNEQFF. In DNA, the CDR3 is TGCAGCGTGCAAGGGGAGACCGGGCGCGATTACAATGAGCAGTTCTTC. J is TRBJ2-1 and V is TRBV29-1, with D perhaps being TRBD1 or TRBD2 (5 bases each). V was pared by 6 bases and J by 4 bases, with 22 bases between. CDR3 length equals 16 residues. Germline V gene data show CDR1 as SQVTM and CDR2 as ANQGSEA.

The V and J genes are TRBV4-2 and TRBJ2-7; D gene uncertain. V was cut by 0 bases and J by 2 bases, with 8 bases left in between. The germline CDR1 and CDR2 sequences are LGHNA and YNFKEQ. The CDR3 extends over 14 amino acids. The CDR3 DNA sequence: TGTGCCAGCAGCCAAGATCCGGGCACCTACGAGCAGTACTTC. Its translation is CASSQDPGTYEQYF.

The chain carries TRBV2 and TRBJ1-1; no definite D call. With 2 bases removed from V and 11 bases from J, the gap between germline ends came to 12 bases. Germline V CDR1 and CDR2: SNHLY, FYNNEI. The CDR3 spans 12 residues. This chain's CDR3 is CASSEWEWLAFF. The CDR3 coding sequence is TGTGCCAGCAGTGAATGGGAATGGTTGGCTTTCTTT. Supplemented by reference TRBV2 and TRBJ1-1, the full variable domain reads EPEVTQTPSHQVTQMGQEVILRCVPISNHLYFYWYRQILGQKVEFLVSFYNNEISEKSEIFDDQFSVERPDGSNFTLKIRSTKLEDSAMYFCASSEWEWLAFFGQGTRLTVV.

The rearrangement uses TRBV30 and TRBJ1-2; D remains unclear. V lost 1 base and J lost 0, with 12 bases in between. CDR3 size: 15 residues. Germline CDR1 GTSNPN, CDR2 SVGIG (reference sequence). The CDR3, as DNA: TGTGCCTGGAGTGCACCGCAGGCCTCTAACTATGGCTACACCTTC. As protein: CAWSAPQASNYGYTF.

The chain has TRBV7-8 and TRBJ2-1, with 10 bases matching TRBD2. CDR3 length: 16 residues. Unmatched junction bases numbered 9, after V lost 4 bases and J lost 6 bases. The germline CDR1 and CDR2 sequences are SGHVS and FQNEAQ. CDR3 region: CASSSLPGTSVNEQFF. DNA for the CDR3: TGTGCCAGCAGCTCCCTCCCCGGGACTAGCGTCAATGAGCAGTTCTTC. Looking up the rest from reference TRBV7-8 and TRBJ2-1 gives the full variable domain: GAGVSQSPRYKVAKRGQDVALRCDPISGHVSLFWYQQALGQGPEFLTYFQNEAQLDKSGLPSDRFFAERPEGSVSTLKIQRTQQEDSAVYLCASSSLPGTSVNEQFFGPGTRLTVL.

The rearrangement links TRBV2 to TRBJ1-3; D perhaps matches TRBD1 (6 bases). CDR1 is SNHLY, CDR2 FYNNEI, per germline. V was trimmed by 7 bases and J by 4 bases, leaving 8 bases between them. CDR3 length equals 12 residues. The CDR3 region has the DNA TGTGCCAGCAACAGGGCCGGAAACACCATATATTTT. Its protein is CASNRAGNTIYF.

Points on this clone: The sample carries other DNA sequences with the same CDR3. The chain employs TRBV30 and TRBJ1-2; D unresolved. This CDR3 contains 11 residues. V gave up 0 bases and J gave up 2 bases, with 1 base separating them. From germline, CDR1 is GTSNPN and CDR2 SVGIG (reference sequence). CDR3 amino acids: CAWSVNYGYTF. As DNA, the CDR3 is TGTGCCTGGAGTGTAAACTATGGCTACACCTTC.

This clone has just one count. V usage is TRBV7-8 and J usage is TRBJ1-6; D not certain. V gave up 5 bases and J gave up 9 bases, with 17 bases separating them. The CDR3 has 15 amino acids. CDR1 and CDR2 (germline): SGHVS, FQNEAQ. This chain's CDR3 is CASSLLVGGGSPLHF. CDR3 DNA: TGTGCCAGCAGCCTCCTTGTAGGCGGAGGTTCACCCCTCCACTTT. Based on the CDR3 plus reference TRBV7-8 and TRBJ1-6, the full variable domain is GAGVSQSPRYKVAKRGQDVALRCDPISGHVSLFWYQQALGQGPEFLTYFQNEAQLDKSGLPSDRFFAERPEGSVSTLKIQRTQQEDSAVYLCASSLLVGGGSPLHFGNGTRLTVT.

The chain employs TRBV6-1 and TRBJ1-2; D is undetermined. The germline V gene encodes CDR1 MNHNS and CDR2 SASEGT. This CDR3 spans 11 amino acids. V was clipped by 4 bases and J by 7 bases, with 7 bases between them. Here the CDR3 reads CASSGMSGYTF. In nucleotides, the CDR3 is TGTGCCAGCAGTGGGATGAGTGGCTACACCTTC.

The chain employs TRBV6-6 and TRBJ1-1, with D unresolved. The V end lost 6 bases, the J end lost 0 bases, and 17 bases lay between the germline ends. This CDR3 has 16 amino acids. CDR1 is MNHNY and CDR2 is SVGAGI in the germline V gene (reference sequence). CDR3 sequence reads: CASSDPAGLMNTEAFF. For the CDR3, the DNA is TGTGCCAGCAGCGACCCCGCCGGGCTCATGAACACTGAAGCTTTCTTT.

The chain carries TRBV30 and TRBJ2-2; TRBD2 agrees at 14 bases. Germline V gives CDR1 GTSNPN, CDR2 SVGIG (reference sequence). V lost 1 base, J lost 4 bases, and 14 bases stayed unmatched. The CDR3 has 20 residues. CDR3: CAWSGVSGTSGSMSTGELFF. CDR3 bases: TGTGCCTGGAGTGGAGTTAGCGGGACTAGCGGGAGTATGAGCACCGGGGAGCTGTTTTTT.

The V gene is TRBV5-1, the J gene TRBJ2-3, with 9 nucleotides matching TRBD2. The CDR3 consists of 14 residues. Per the germline V gene, CDR1 is SGHRS and CDR2 is YFSETQ. Germline trimming cut 7 bases from V and 3 bases from J; bases unmatched to any gene: 6. CDR3 loop: CASGAGGYTDTQYF. As DNA, the CDR3 is TGCGCCAGCGGCGCGGGAGGGTATACAGATACGCAGTATTTT.

This rearrangement joins TRBV6-5 to TRBJ1-4, with D maybe TRBD1 (6 bases). CDR3 length equals 14 residues. Germline assignment: CDR1 MNHEY and CDR2 SVGAGI. V was cut by 5 bases and J by 5 bases, with 12 bases left in between. As DNA, the CDR3 is TGTGCCAGCAGTGACAGGAGACCAAATGAAAAACTGTTTTTT. Amino acids: CASSDRRPNEKLFF.

The chain joins TRBV27 to TRBJ2-5; D may be TRBD1 (6 bases). V lost 5 bases and J lost 1, with 14 bases in between. The germline gives CDR1 MNHEY, CDR2 SMNVEV (reference sequence). The CDR3 length is 15 residues. The DNA for the CDR3 is TGTGCCAGCAGTGAACAGGGCTACGTCCAAGAGACCCAGTACTTC. It translates to CASSEQGYVQETQYF.

This clone was seen only a few times. J is TRBJ1-1 and V is TRBV28, with 8 positions matching TRBD1. The CDR3 is 15 amino acids. Germline V gene sequence: CDR1 MDHEN, CDR2 SYDVKM. J gave up 0 bases and V 6 bases, and 6 bases lay outside the gene matches. The CDR3 DNA reads as TGTGCCAGCAGATTCCGGGACAGGATGAACACTGAAGCTTTCTTT. Translated: CASRFRDRMNTEAFF. Together with reference TRBV28 and TRBJ1-1, the CDR3 gives the full variable domain: DVKVTQSSRYLVKRTGEKVFLECVQDMDHENMFWYRQDPGLGLRLIYFSYDVKMKEKGDIPEGYSVSREKKERFSLILESASTNQTSMYLCASRFRDRMNTEAFFGQGTRLTVV.

This rearrangement joins TRBV6-1 to TRBJ1-2; 8 positions agree with TRBD1. Germline CDR1 is MNHNS and CDR2 is SASEGT. The V segment lost 2 bases and the J segment 5 bases; nucleotides outside the gene matches: 13. The length of the CDR3 is 17 residues. The CDR3 sequence is CASSESGTGPLWYGYTF. In DNA form, the CDR3 reads TGTGCCAGCAGTGAATCCGGGACAGGCCCCCTGTGGTATGGCTACACCTTC.

V is TRBV11-2 and J is TRBJ2-5; 9 positions match TRBD2. V dropped 6 bases and J dropped 5; count of bases not matched to a gene: 13. This CDR3 has 16 residues. Looked up from germline, CDR1 is SGHAT and CDR2 is FQNNGV. CDR3 protein: CASSWGAGGRDETQYF. As DNA, the CDR3 is TGTGCCAGCAGTTGGGGAGCGGGAGGCCGGGATGAGACCCAGTACTTC.

The chain carries TRBV30 and TRBJ1-2; D remains ambiguous. Per the germline V gene, CDR1 is GTSNPN and CDR2 is SVGIG (reference sequence). V lost 0 bases and J 4 bases, leaving 6 bases between the germline ends. The CDR3 totals 12 residues. CDR3 loop: CAWSVYSYGYTF. The CDR3 DNA is TGTGCCTGGAGTGTATACAGCTATGGCTACACCTTC.

V gene TRBV6-5 combines with J gene TRBJ1-2, with 11 bases fitting TRBD1. Germline CDR1 MNHEY, CDR2 SVGAGI. V was clipped by 5 bases and J by 7 bases; unmatched bases: 3. This CDR3 has 13 residues. The CDR3 protein is CASSRTGGGGYTF. The CDR3 DNA reads as TGTGCCAGCAGTAGGACAGGGGGCGGTGGCTACACCTTC.

V is TRBV6-5 and J is TRBJ2-7; weak D call: TRBD2 (6 bases). CDR3 size: 12 residues. The V end lost 5 bases, the J end lost 6 bases, and 11 bases lay between the germline ends. Germline CDR1 is MNHEY and CDR2 is SVGAGI. In nucleotides, the CDR3 is TGTGCCAGCAGTCGAGGAGGGGTCGAGCAGTACTTC. As protein: CASSRGGVEQYF.

V usage is TRBV4-3 and J usage is TRBJ2-7; D is possibly TRBD1 or TRBD2 (7 bases each). Germline assignment: CDR1 LGHNA and CDR2 YSLEER. This CDR3 comprises 13 residues. V lost 4 bases to trimming and J lost 6 bases, with 13 bases between them. CDR3 residues: CASSPAGGVEQYF. As DNA, the CDR3 is TGCGCCAGCAGCCCGGCAGGGGGGGTCGAGCAGTACTTC.

This rearrangement joins TRBV5-1 to TRBJ2-6, with D hard to call. The germline CDR1 and CDR2 sequences are SGHRS and YFSETQ. The germline V and J ends were trimmed by 2 bases and 1 base, with 19 bases remaining between them. CDR3 length: 19 residues. CDR3 region: CASSFLPRPSSSGANVLTF. The DNA of the CDR3 is TGCGCCAGCAGCTTCCTGCCGAGGCCCAGTTCGTCTGGGGCCAACGTCCTGACTTTC. Variable domain in full (rest from reference TRBV5-1 and TRBJ2-6): KAGVTQTPRYLIKTRGQQVTLSCSPISGHRSVSWYQQTPGQGLQFLFEYFSETQRNKGNFPGRFSGRQFSNSRSEMNVSTLELGDSALYLCASSFLPRPSSSGANVLTFGAGSRLTVL.

The V and J genes are TRBV7-2 and TRBJ2-4; 11 bases fit TRBD2. The V segment lost 5 bases and the J segment 3 bases; nucleotides outside the gene matches: 6. The CDR3 contains 16 residues. CDR1 is SGHTA, CDR2 FQGNSA, per germline. The CDR3 DNA reads as TGTGCCAGCAGCGGAGAACTAGCGGGAGTCAAAAACATTCAGTACTTC. Protein product: CASSGELAGVKNIQYF. Supplemented by reference TRBV7-2 and TRBJ2-4, the full variable domain reads GAGVSQSPSNKVTEKGKDVELRCDPISGHTALYWYRQSLGQGLEFLIYFQGNSAPDKSGLPSDRFSAERTGGSVSTLTIQRTQQEDSAVYLCASSGELAGVKNIQYFGAGTRLSVL.

This clone appeared a few times. The CDR3: CASSGTGTGHTEAFF. Written as DNA, the CDR3 is TGTGCCAGCAGCGGCACCGGGACAGGGCACACTGAAGCTTTCTTT. This sequence joins TRBV9 and TRBJ1-1; 9 bases are shared with TRBD1. CDR1 is SGDLS, CDR2 YYNGEE, per germline. This CDR3 spans 15 amino acids. Germline trimming cut 3 bases from V and 3 bases from J; bases unmatched to any gene: 6.

The rearrangement links TRBV7-2 to TRBJ1-6; D perhaps matches TRBD1 (6 bases). Germline V gene lookup returns CDR1 SGHTA and CDR2 FQGNSA. The CDR3 extends over 15 amino acids. With 1 base removed from V and 11 bases from J, the gap between germline ends came to 15 bases. The CDR3 DNA is TGTGCCAGCAGCTTAGGCGGACAGCGAGGGACACCCCTCCACTTT. It is translated as CASSLGGQRGTPLHF.

The rearrangement links TRBV5-1 to TRBJ2-2, with 8 positions matching TRBD2. There are 18 residues in the CDR3. With 0 bases clipped from V and 1 base from J, the junction kept 8 bases outside the gene matches. Germline V gives CDR1 SGHRS, CDR2 YFSETQ. CDR3 nucleotide sequence: TGCGCCAGCAGCTTGGAAGGCGGGGGGACACGGAACACCGGGGAGCTGTTTTTT. It translates to CASSLEGGGTRNTGELFF.

The genes are TRBV19 and TRBJ2-2, with 9 bases fitting TRBD1. V trimming: 6 bases; J trimming: 6 bases; junction bases outside the gene matches: 14. Germline V gives CDR1 LNHDA, CDR2 SQIVND (reference sequence). The CDR3 spans 17 residues. CDR3 nucleotide sequence: TGTGCCAGTAGGCCGACCCCGGGACAGGGTTCCTCCGGGGAGCTGTTTTTT. This encodes CASRPTPGQGSSGELFF.

The chain recombines TRBV4-3 with TRBJ1-1; D possibly corresponds to TRBD1 (5 bases). The V gene lost 1 base and the J gene lost 0 bases, with 9 bases spanning the gap. In germline, CDR1 is LGHNA, CDR2 YSLEER. This CDR3 comprises 15 residues. The CDR3 protein is CASSQGLQVNTEAFF. The CDR3 DNA reads TGCGCCAGCAGCCAAGGGTTACAGGTGAACACTGAAGCTTTCTTT.